The 21 T cell receptor beta chains below all came from one sample that was sequenced in a study of cytomegalovirus exposure and HLA in healthy donors. A multiplex PCR was run with 60 Vbeta primers and 13 Jbeta primers. The assay was immunoSEQ multiplex PCR, and TCRdb's table has in-frame clones only and misses some. The sample lists about 160,000 clones, 75% to 85% occurring once. The specimen was PBMCs. The receptors originated from a woman aged 18-30 years in good health and CMV-seronegative.

The chain links TRBV5-1 to TRBJ1-6, with D hard to call. The germline V gene encodes CDR1 SGHRS and CDR2 YFSETQ. V shed 1 base and J shed 7 bases, with 21 bases lying between them. The CDR3 consists of 18 residues. In nucleotides, the CDR3 is TGCGCCAGCAGCTTGTGGAGACCGGGAGCACAGAGAAATTCACCCCTCCACTTT. It is translated as CASSLWRPGAQRNSPLHF.

V and J are TRBV30 and TRBJ1-5, with 7 positions matching TRBD1. CDR3 length: 14 amino acids. V lost 4 bases to trimming and J lost 6 bases; unmatched junction nucleotides: 9. The V gene's germline CDR1 is GTSNPN and CDR2 SVGIG (reference sequence). As DNA, the CDR3 is TGTGCCTGGAACAGACAGGGACGAATTCAGCCCCAGCATTTT. Amino acids: CAWNRQGRIQPQHF. Full variable domain (missing parts from reference TRBV30 and TRBJ1-5): SQTIHQWPATLVQPVGSPLSLECTVEGTSNPNLYWYRQAAGRGLQLLFYSVGIGQISSEVPQNLSASRPQDRQFILSSKKLLLSDSGFYLCAWNRQGRIQPQHFGDGTRLSIL.

This clone was counted between two and nine times. V usage is TRBV30 and J usage is TRBJ2-7, with 7 bases lining up with TRBD1. The junction had 9 bases not matched to a gene; V was cut back by 4 bases and J by 3 bases. This CDR3 comprises 14 residues. The germline gives CDR1 GTSNPN, CDR2 SVGIG (reference sequence). As DNA, the CDR3 is TGTGCCTGGACTCATAGGGACAGCCACTACGAGCAGTACTTC. This sequence encodes CAWTHRDSHYEQYF. Using reference TRBV30 and TRBJ2-7 for the parts outside the CDR3, the full variable domain is SQTIHQWPATLVQPVGSPLSLECTVEGTSNPNLYWYRQAAGRGLQLLFYSVGIGQISSEVPQNLSASRPQDRQFILSSKKLLLSDSGFYLCAWTHRDSHYEQYFGPGTRLTVT.

The chain has TRBV2 and TRBJ1-5; 9 positions match TRBD1. Germline-derived CDR1 and CDR2 are SNHLY and FYNNEI. The CDR3 loop spans 15 amino acids. Trimming removed 4 bases from V and 7 bases from J; junction bases left unmatched: 8. The CDR3 DNA reads TGTGCCAGCAGTGGACAACAGGGGGCGAGGCAGCCCCAGCATTTT. This encodes CASSGQQGARQPQHF.

The chain is built from TRBV6-1 and TRBJ2-7; 7 positions agree with TRBD1. V shed 6 bases, J shed 0 bases, and the junction held 5 bases outside the gene matches. The CDR3 is made up of 14 amino acids. The germline V gene has CDR1 MNHNS and CDR2 SASEGT. CDR3 in amino acids: CASSIQGFSYEQYF. The DNA for the CDR3 is TGTGCCAGCAGCATACAGGGGTTCTCCTACGAGCAGTACTTC.

This clone was seen a few times. The chain employs TRBV5-6 and TRBJ2-5; D gene unclear. This CDR3 has 12 amino acids. The germline V gene has CDR1 SGHDT and CDR2 YYEEEE. Trimming removed 4 bases from V and 1 base from J, with 5 bases in between. The CDR3, as DNA: TGTGCCAGCAGCGGGCCCCAAGAGACCCAGTACTTC. This encodes CASSGPQETQYF.

The genes are TRBV5-4 and TRBJ2-7, with TRBD2 matching over 7 bases. This CDR3 contains 14 residues. Trimming cost V 0 bases and J 3 bases; bases outside gene matches: 3. Germline values: CDR1 SGHNT, CDR2 YYREEE (reference sequence). CDR3 sequence: CASSLAGGSYEQYF. The CDR3 region has the DNA TGTGCCAGCAGCTTGGCGGGCGGGAGCTACGAGCAGTACTTC.

J is TRBJ2-4 and V is TRBV11-2; 9 bases are shared with TRBD1. Per the germline V gene, CDR1 is SGHAT and CDR2 is FQNNGV. J lost 7 bases, V lost 3 bases, and 10 bases had no gene match. The length of the CDR3 is 16 residues. CDR3 sequence: CASSFVPGTGMNIQYF. CDR3 in DNA: TGTGCCAGCAGCTTCGTTCCCGGGACAGGGATGAACATTCAGTACTTC.

This sequence joins TRBV12-5 and TRBJ1-2; no clear D. The germline gives CDR1 LGHNT, CDR2 FRNRAP. The CDR3 is 13 residues long. The V and J ends lost 1 base and 2 bases respectively, with 5 bases between them. The CDR3 nucleotides are TGTGCTAGTGGTTTGGACCGGAACTATGGCTACACCTTC. This codes for CASGLDRNYGYTF.

The rearrangement joins TRBV14 to TRBJ1-6, with D perhaps matching TRBD1 (6 bases). Germline V gives CDR1 SGHDN, CDR2 FVKESK. The CDR3 consists of 16 residues. With 1 base removed from V and 7 bases from J, the gap between germline ends came to 14 bases. For the CDR3, the DNA is TGTGCCAGCAGCCAAGGATGGGCAGGGGTAAATTCACCCCTCCACTTT. It specifies CASSQGWAGVNSPLHF.

V usage is TRBV18 and J usage is TRBJ1-2; unclear D gene. Germline V gene lookup returns CDR1 KGHSH and CDR2 LQKENI. The length of the CDR3 is 17 residues. Trimming left V 3 bases short and J 4 bases short, with 21 bases between. CDR3 nucleotide sequence: TGTGCCAGCTCACCTCAGTCACTAGGACCGGGAGGCTATGGCTACACCTTC. Translating it yields CASSPQSLGPGGYGYTF.

Of note for this clone: One end of the junction fails to match germline, which may point to a read error. The chain carries TRBV7-9 and TRBJ1-5; a weak D match, TRBD1 (5 bases). Germline CDR1 is SEHNR and CDR2 is FQNEAQ (reference sequence). This CDR3 spans 16 amino acids. The CDR3 loop reads CSSSRGGGVINQPQHF. CDR3 sequence (DNA): TGTTCCAGCAGCCGAGGTGGGGGGGTGATCAATCAGCCCCAGCATTTT. Combining the CDR3 with reference TRBV7-9 and TRBJ1-5 gives the whole variable domain DTGVSQNPRHKITKRGQNVTFRCDPISEHNRLYWYRQTLGQGPEFLTYFQNEAQLEKSRLLSDRFSAERPKGSFSTLEIQRTEQGDSAMYLCSSSRGGGVINQPQHFGDGTRLSIL.

Worth noting for this clone: This same CDR3 is encoded by further DNA sequences in the sample. The chain has TRBV27 and TRBJ1-3, with 7 positions matching TRBD1. Germline V gene lookup returns CDR1 MNHEY and CDR2 SMNVEV (reference sequence). This CDR3 contains 14 residues. Trimming at V came to 6 bases and at J to 1 base, leaving 3 bases not matched to a gene. The CDR3 DNA sequence: TGTGCCAGCAGCCGGGGACAGTCTGGAAACACCATATATTTT. Translated, it gives CASSRGQSGNTIYF.

This clone was detected a few times. V usage is TRBV15 and J usage is TRBJ1-6; TRBD1 matches at 8 bases. Germline values: CDR1 LNHNV, CDR2 YYDKDF (reference sequence). Germline trimming cut 0 bases from V and 7 bases from J; bases unmatched to any gene: 14. This CDR3 has 19 amino acids. For the CDR3, the DNA is TGTGCCACCAGCAGAGATCCGGCCAGGGGGCGCGTGGGGAATTCACCCCTCCACTTT. The encoded protein is CATSRDPARGRVGNSPLHF.

The rearrangement uses TRBV7-2 and TRBJ2-7; D remains ambiguous. V lost 4 bases and J 3 bases, leaving 13 bases between the germline ends. CDR1 SGHTA and CDR2 FQGNSA come from the germline V gene. This CDR3 is built from 14 residues. CDR3 amino acids: CASSSPRHSYEQYF. DNA of the CDR3: TGTGCCAGCAGCTCCCCCCGACATAGCTACGAGCAGTACTTC.

The CDR3 DNA follows: TGTGCCAGCTCAGGGAATAACTATGGCTACACCTTC. Residues: CASSGNNYGYTF. The V call is TRBV9, the J call TRBJ1-2; D perhaps matches TRBD1 (5 bases). This CDR3 comprises 12 residues. V was trimmed by 7 bases and J by 1 base, leaving 8 bases between them. Germline lookup yields CDR1 SGDLS and CDR2 YYNGEE.

The chain has TRBV29-1 and TRBJ1-3; 8 bases align to TRBD1. Germline loops: CDR1 SQVTM, CDR2 ANQGSEA. The CDR3 runs 15 residues. V lost 7 bases, J lost 2 bases, and 10 bases stayed unmatched. CDR3 sequence reads: CSARAGQGAGNTIYF. CDR3 coding DNA: TGCAGCGCCCGAGCAGGACAGGGAGCTGGAAACACCATATATTTT.

This clone was observed a few times. The rearrangement uses TRBV2 and TRBJ1-1; TRBD1 matches at 7 bases. Per the germline V gene, CDR1 is SNHLY and CDR2 is FYNNEI. There are 14 residues in the CDR3. V trimming: 6 bases; J trimming: 0 bases; junction bases outside the gene matches: 4. The CDR3 is CASRGDSMNTEAFF. CDR3 bases: TGTGCCAGCAGGGGGGACAGTATGAACACTGAAGCTTTCTTT.

The V and J genes are TRBV18 and TRBJ1-2; D not certain. Germline V lookup: CDR1 KGHSH, CDR2 LQKENI. V lost 2 bases and J lost 1, with 14 bases in between. CDR3 length equals 16 residues. CDR3 DNA: TGTGCCAGCTCACCAGATTACAGAAACCTTAACTATGGCTACACCTTC. Translating it yields CASSPDYRNLNYGYTF. The variable domain in full, completed from reference TRBV18 and TRBJ1-2, reads NAGVMQNPRHLVRRRGQEARLRCSPMKGHSHVYWYRQLPEEGLKFMVYLQKENIIDESGMPKERFSAEFPKEGPSILRIQQVVRGDSAAYFCASSPDYRNLNYGYTFGSGTRLTVV.

The chain combines TRBV29-1 with TRBJ2-5; 9 positions match TRBD1. This CDR3 has 13 residues. V was clipped by 8 bases and J by 5 bases; unmatched bases: 9. Germline CDR1 reads SQVTM; CDR2 reads ANQGSEA. The CDR3, as DNA: TGCAGCACCAAACAGGGGGCGGGGGAGACCCAGTACTTC. Translating it yields CSTKQGAGETQYF. The whole variable domain, remainder taken from reference TRBV29-1 and TRBJ2-5, is SAVISQKPSRDICQRGTSLTIQCQVDSQVTMMFWYRQQPGQSLTLIATANQGSEATYESGFVIDKFPISRPNLTFSTLTVSNMSPEDSSIYLCSTKQGAGETQYFGPGTRLLVL.

This chain joins TRBV28 and TRBJ2-1; 10 bases map to TRBD2. CDR1 is MDHEN, CDR2 SYDVKM, per germline. The junction had 5 bases not matched to a gene; V was cut back by 5 bases and J by 4 bases. The CDR3 is made up of 15 amino acids. DNA of the CDR3: TGTGCCAGCAGTGCCGGGACTAGCGTATACAATGAGCAGTTCTTC. Its protein product is CASSAGTSVYNEQFF.